This TCR beta chain is drawn from a study of shared clonotypes between healthy human individuals. Sequencing was performed with immunoSEQ multiplex PCR; in TCRdb, only in-frame clones are kept and a portion is missing. The sample gives over 850,000 clones, more than 75% of which show up once; roughly 0.55% is in the top ten. Recent vaccinations or acute infections were absent in the healthy HIV-negative adult donors. What was sequenced was memory CD4+ T cells from PBMCs. Subset denoted: CD45RA-negative fraction. This sequence originates from a young man in good health. Some clones in this sample may be carry-over from other donors' samples.

Here the CDR3 reads CASSSRSGGGVKNIQYF. Written as DNA, the CDR3 is TGTGCCAGCAGTTCAAGATCAGGCGGTGGGGTCAAAAACATTCAGTACTTC. The J gene is TRBJ2-4, the V gene TRBV28; D ambiguous. V shed 4 bases and J shed 3 bases, with 19 bases lying between them. The CDR3 is made up of 17 amino acids. The germline CDR1 and CDR2 sequences are MDHEN and SYDVKM.